The 18 T cell receptor beta chains presented below share a single source sample, sequenced in a study of T cell repertoires in ileal Crohn's disease. Produced via immunoSEQ multiplex PCR; TCRdb's table is partial and in-frame only. Of roughly 13,000 clones listed, 70% to 90% were seen once; the top ten hold 3% to 4%. Sequenced sample: ileal tissue. The receptors originated from an adult with Crohn's disease.

The chain uses TRBV27 and TRBJ2-6; TRBD2 is a possible D gene (5 bases). Trimming removed 4 bases from V and 10 bases from J, with 14 bases in between. CDR1 and CDR2 from the germline V gene are MNHEY and SMNVEV (reference sequence). This CDR3 spans 14 amino acids. The chain's CDR3 is CASSSVPRGNVLTF. The CDR3 DNA follows: TGTGCCAGCAGTTCCGTACCACGGGGTAACGTCCTGACTTTC. Full variable domain (outside the CDR3, taken from reference TRBV27 and TRBJ2-6): EAQVTQNPRYLITVTGKKLTVTCSQNMNHEYMSWYRQDPGLGLRQIYYSMNVEVTDKGDVPEGYKVSRKEKRNFPLILESPSPNQTSLYFCASSSVPRGNVLTFGAGSRLTVL.

This chain links TRBV19 with TRBJ2-5; 9 bases are a match to TRBD1. After removal of 8 bases from V and 5 bases from J, the junction contained 3 bases not matched to a gene. Germline V CDR1 and CDR2: LNHDA, SQIVND (reference sequence). The CDR3 loop spans 12 amino acids. The CDR3 nucleotides are TGTGCCAGTGCGACAGGGGGGGAGACCCAGTACTTC. Its protein is CASATGGETQYF.

The rearrangement links TRBV7-2 to TRBJ2-2; TRBD1 agrees at 7 bases. The CDR3 runs 17 residues. J lost 1 base, V lost 2 bases, and 7 bases had no gene match. Germline CDR1 is SGHTA and CDR2 is FQGNSA. The CDR3 region has the DNA TGTGCCAGCAGCTTATCGCACAGGGGCGGGAACACCGGGGAGCTGTTTTTT. Translating it yields CASSLSHRGGNTGELFF. The full variable domain, completed using reference TRBV7-2 and TRBJ2-2, is GAGVSQSPSNKVTEKGKDVELRCDPISGHTALYWYRQSLGQGLEFLIYFQGNSAPDKSGLPSDRFSAERTGGSVSTLTIQRTQQEDSAVYLCASSLSHRGGNTGELFFGEGSRLTVL.

The rearrangement joins TRBV6-5 to TRBJ2-7, with a tentative D call TRBD2 (6 bases). CDR3 length: 13 residues. V dropped 10 bases and J dropped 0 bases, with 13 bases sitting between them. Looked up from germline, CDR1 is MNHEY and CDR2 is SVGAGI. The CDR3 region has the DNA TGTGCCATCCGGGCTAGCGACTCCTACGAGCAGTACTTC. Its protein is CAIRASDSYEQYF.

DNA of the CDR3: TGTGCCAGCAGCCCCCAGCGGGAGGCCACCGGGGAGCTGTTTTTT. This encodes CASSPQREATGELFF. The chain uses TRBV7-2 and TRBJ2-2, with 9 bases identical to TRBD2. The CDR3 runs 15 residues. Germline CDR1 is SGHTA and CDR2 is FQGNSA. V shed 5 bases and J 4 bases; nucleotides not matched to a gene: 5.

This clone was counted only a few times. The genes are TRBV7-8 and TRBJ2-1, with 9 bases fitting TRBD2. V shed 5 bases and J 6 bases; nucleotides not matched to a gene: 11. Germline V gene sequence: CDR1 SGHVS, CDR2 FQNEAQ. CDR3 length equals 16 residues. CDR3 sequence: CASSPMGIAGVNEQFF. The CDR3 DNA follows: TGTGCCAGCAGCCCCATGGGGATAGCGGGGGTCAATGAGCAGTTCTTC.

The CDR3 DNA follows: TGTGCCAGCAGCTTTGGCGTCTTC. The encoded protein is CASSFGVF. V is TRBV12-1 and J is TRBJ2-7; no DNA check was done on the table's D call, TRBD2. TRBV12-1 is a pseudogene segment. The CDR3 is made up of 8 amino acids.

This clone was counted only a few times. The chain employs TRBV29-1 and TRBJ1-2; D not resolved. V was pared by 1 base and J by 1 base, with 4 bases between. The CDR3 totals 12 residues. CDR1 is SQVTM and CDR2 is ANQGSEA in the germline V gene. The CDR3 reads CSVEVVNYGYTF. In DNA, the CDR3 is TGCAGCGTTGAAGTCGTTAACTATGGCTACACCTTC. Full variable domain (rest looked up from reference TRBV29-1 and TRBJ1-2): SAVISQKPSRDICQRGTSLTIQCQVDSQVTMMFWYRQQPGQSLTLIATANQGSEATYESGFVIDKFPISRPNLTFSTLTVSNMSPEDSSIYLCSVEVVNYGYTFGSGTRLTVV.

The chain uses TRBV29-1 and TRBJ2-3; D may be TRBD1 (6 bases). This CDR3 is built from 12 residues. The germline V gene encodes CDR1 SQVTM and CDR2 ANQGSEA. The V and J ends lost 6 bases and 10 bases respectively, with 17 bases between them. The DNA for the CDR3 is TGCAGCGTCGATATAGAAGGGGGAGCGCAGTATTTT. This sequence encodes CSVDIEGGAQYF.

This chain connects TRBV7-3 to TRBJ2-2; TRBD2 matches 14 bases. This CDR3 contains 16 residues. Trimming at V came to 5 bases and at J to 6 bases, leaving 5 bases not matched to a gene. Germline loops: CDR1 SGHTA, CDR2 FQGTGA. CDR3 DNA: TGTGCCAGCAGCCCAGCGACTAGCGGGGGGGCCGGGGAGCTGTTTTTT. Translation: CASSPATSGGAGELFF.

The chain carries TRBV7-2 and TRBJ1-6; no definite D call. Trimming cost V 1 base and J 9 bases, with 7 bases left between them. The CDR3 is 13 amino acids. Germline-derived CDR1 and CDR2 are SGHTA and FQGNSA. DNA for the CDR3: TGTGCCAGCAGCTTAGAACGGGTTTCACCCCTCCACTTT. Amino acid sequence: CASSLERVSPLHF. The whole variable domain, filled in from reference TRBV7-2 and TRBJ1-6, reads GAGVSQSPSNKVTEKGKDVELRCDPISGHTALYWYRQSLGQGLEFLIYFQGNSAPDKSGLPSDRFSAERTGGSVSTLTIQRTQQEDSAVYLCASSLERVSPLHFGNGTRLTVT.

This clone was seen only once. This sample includes further DNA sequences coding for the same CDR3. The chain couples TRBV7-9 to TRBJ2-7, with 7 bases lining up with TRBD1. The CDR3 contains 14 residues. V gave up 1 base and J gave up 3 bases; unmatched junction bases: 3. From germline, CDR1 is SEHNR and CDR2 FQNEAQ (reference sequence). CDR3 nucleotides: TGTGCCAGCAGCTTAGGGACAGGACTCTACGAGCAGTACTTC. Translating it yields CASSLGTGLYEQYF. Using reference TRBV7-9 and TRBJ2-7 for the parts outside the CDR3, the full variable domain is DTGVSQNPRHKITKRGQNVTFRCDPISEHNRLYWYRQTLGQGPEFLTYFQNEAQLEKSRLLSDRFSAERPKGSFSTLEIQRTEQGDSAMYLCASSLGTGLYEQYFGPGTRLTVT.

This clone was found once. V gene TRBV6-5 combines with J gene TRBJ2-7, with D tentatively TRBD1 (6 bases). Germline CDR1 is MNHEY and CDR2 is SVGAGI. The CDR3 totals 14 residues. Trimming removed 5 bases at V and 1 base at J, with 12 bases between. The CDR3 sequence: CASSNDRPSYEQYF. CDR3 in DNA: TGTGCCAGCAGTAACGACAGGCCGTCCTACGAGCAGTACTTC.

V usage is TRBV19 and J usage is TRBJ2-7, with D possibly TRBD1 on 5 matching bases. The ends were cut back, 4 bases at V and 3 bases at J, with 10 bases in the middle. This CDR3 has 13 amino acids. Looked up from germline, CDR1 is LNHDA and CDR2 is SQIVND (reference sequence). This CDR3 reads CASSTRQGYEQYF. In DNA form, the CDR3 reads TGTGCCAGTAGTACTCGTCAGGGCTACGAGCAGTACTTC.

The CDR3 region is CASSPGYEGGNTIYF. The CDR3 nucleotides read TGTGCCAGCAGCCCAGGATACGAGGGTGGAAACACCATATATTTT. The rearrangement links TRBV13 to TRBJ1-3; D gene ambiguous. Between the trimmed V and J ends, which lost 5 bases and 3 bases, there was a span of 14 bases. Per the germline V gene, CDR1 is PRHDT and CDR2 is FYEKMQ (reference sequence). CDR3 length: 15 amino acids.

The chain combines TRBV25-1 with TRBJ2-6, with a tentative D call TRBD1 (5 bases). The V and J ends lost 2 bases and 0 bases respectively, with 11 bases between them. The CDR3 consists of 17 residues. Germline V gene lookup returns CDR1 MGHDK and CDR2 SYGVNS. The CDR3 bases are TGTGCCAGCAGTGAACCGAGACAGAGCTCTGGGGCCAACGTCCTGACTTTC. The encoded protein is CASSEPRQSSGANVLTF.

The rearrangement joins TRBV29-1 to TRBJ1-3, with D unresolved. CDR3 length: 14 amino acids. The V end was cut by 5 bases, the J end by 4 bases, with 15 bases between. Germline loops: CDR1 SQVTM, CDR2 ANQGSEA. The CDR3 coding sequence is TGCAGCGTTCAGGTTCCAGTAACGGGAAACACCATATATTTT. This codes for CSVQVPVTGNTIYF.

V is TRBV13 and J is TRBJ1-2; 8 bases line up with TRBD1. Losses at the gene ends were 0 bases for V and 4 bases for J; bases not matched to a gene: 4. Germline lookup yields CDR1 PRHDT and CDR2 FYEKMQ (reference sequence). The CDR3 is 15 residues long. CDR3 amino acids: CASSLGAGGTYGYTF. The CDR3 coding sequence is TGTGCCAGCAGCTTAGGAGCAGGGGGCACCTATGGCTACACCTTC.